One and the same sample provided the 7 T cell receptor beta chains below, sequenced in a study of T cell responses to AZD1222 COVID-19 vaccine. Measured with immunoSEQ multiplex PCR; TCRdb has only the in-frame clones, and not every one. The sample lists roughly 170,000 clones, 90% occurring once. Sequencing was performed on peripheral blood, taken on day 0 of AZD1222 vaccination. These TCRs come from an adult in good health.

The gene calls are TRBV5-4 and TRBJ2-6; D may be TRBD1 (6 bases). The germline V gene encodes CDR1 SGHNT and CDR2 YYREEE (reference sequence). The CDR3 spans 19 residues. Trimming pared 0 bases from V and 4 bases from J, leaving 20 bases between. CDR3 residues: CASSLGGPGATTGANVLTF. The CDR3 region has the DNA TGTGCCAGCAGCTTGGGAGGGCCAGGGGCTACAACAGGGGCCAACGTCCTGACTTTC.

CDR3 nucleotide sequence: TGTGCCATCAGCCGGGACAGGGTCCCAGATACGCAGTATTTT. Its protein is CAISRDRVPDTQYF. The gene calls are TRBV10-3 and TRBJ2-3, with 9 bases that match TRBD1. This CDR3 spans 14 amino acids. The germline gives CDR1 ENHRY, CDR2 SYGVKD. The ends lost 6 bases at V and 4 bases at J; junction bases unmatched: 5.

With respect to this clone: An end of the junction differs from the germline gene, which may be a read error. CDR3 bases: TGTGCCAGCAATTACCCGGCCAGAAATGAAAAACTGTTTTTT. Translated, it gives CASNYPARNEKLFF. The rearrangement links TRBV6-2 or TRBV6-3 to TRBJ1-4; D unresolved. The germline CDR1 and CDR2 sequences are MNHEY and SVGEGT. The CDR3 spans 14 residues.

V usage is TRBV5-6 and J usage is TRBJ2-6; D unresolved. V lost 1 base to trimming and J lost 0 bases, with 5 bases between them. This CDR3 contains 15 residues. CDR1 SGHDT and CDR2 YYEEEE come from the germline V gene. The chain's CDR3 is CASSLLGSGANVLTF. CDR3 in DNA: TGTGCCAGCAGCTTGCTAGGCTCTGGGGCCAACGTCCTGACTTTC.

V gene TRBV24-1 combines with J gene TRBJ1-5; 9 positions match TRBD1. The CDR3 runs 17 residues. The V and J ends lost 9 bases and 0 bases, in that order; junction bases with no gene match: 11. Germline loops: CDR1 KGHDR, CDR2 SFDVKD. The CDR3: CATSPGQGRYSNQPQHF. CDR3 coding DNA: TGTGCCACCTCTCCGGGACAGGGACGATATAGCAATCAGCCCCAGCATTTT.

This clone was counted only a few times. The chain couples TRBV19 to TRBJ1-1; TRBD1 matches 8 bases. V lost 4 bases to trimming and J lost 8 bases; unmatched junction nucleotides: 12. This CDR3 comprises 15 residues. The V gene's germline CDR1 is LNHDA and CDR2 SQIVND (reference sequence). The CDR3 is CASSKTQGGGEEAFF. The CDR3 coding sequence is TGTGCCAGTAGTAAAACACAGGGGGGTGGTGAGGAAGCTTTCTTT.

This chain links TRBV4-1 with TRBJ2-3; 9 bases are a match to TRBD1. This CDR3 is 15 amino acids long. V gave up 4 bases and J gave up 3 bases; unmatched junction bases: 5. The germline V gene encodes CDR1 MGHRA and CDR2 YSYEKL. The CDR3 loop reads CASSLVTGGTDTQYF. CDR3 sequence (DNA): TGCGCCAGCAGCCTAGTGACAGGGGGGACAGATACGCAGTATTTT.